Listed below are T cell receptor beta chains from one sample, sequenced in a study of T cell repertoires in cytomegalovirus infection. A single record per CDR3 protein comes from TCRdb applying MiXCR to the reads. The table shows 200,000 to 250,000 distinct CDR3 sequences, with approximately 24% occurring only once. The specimen was CD8+ T cells from PBMCs. The receptor source for this set is a human donor in good health (CMV status not recorded). Some clones in this sample may be carry-over from other donors' samples. The CDR3 runs from the conserved cysteine through the conserved F or W. The order of the fields is D gene, V gene, CDR3 length, J gene, clone size, CDR3 protein, CDR3 DNA. D genes are given only for firm matches. Size is stated for part of the rows, as once, few or many counts, or as a class when the clone is expanded.

>NA|TRBV7-9|12|TRBJ1-2|few
CASSLRGAGYTF
TGTGCCAGCAGCCTAAGGGGGGCCGGCTACACCTTC
>TRBD2|TRBV19|14|TRBJ2-1|NA
CASNPSGGLNEQFF
TGTGCCAGTAATCCTAGCGGGGGTCTGAATGAGCAGTTCTTC
>NA|TRBV28|13|TRBJ1-2|NA
CASSPPGDYGYTF
TGTGCCAGCAGTCCGCCGGGGGACTATGGCTACACCTTC
>NA|TRBV7-2|15|TRBJ1-2|many
CASNLGALFDYGYTF
TGTGCCAGCAATTTAGGCGCGTTATTCGACTATGGCTACACCTTC
>TRBD1|TRBV10-3|14|TRBJ2-7|few
CAIRPRDSSYEQYF
TGTGCCATCAGACCCCGGGACAGCTCCTACGAGCAGTACTTC
>NA|TRBV7-6|13|TRBJ1-5|many
CASSASANQPQHF
TGTGCCAGCAGCGCCTCAGCAAATCAGCCCCAGCATTTT
>TRBD1|TRBV29-1|16|TRBJ2-1|few
CSVEGDYRGRLDEQFF
TGCAGCGTTGAAGGGGACTACAGGGGGCGCCTGGATGAGCAGTTCTTC
>NA|TRBV4-1|13|TRBJ2-7|few
CASSADSSYEQYF
TGCGCCAGCAGCGCGGACAGCTCCTACGAGCAGTACTTC
>TRBD1|TRBV11-2|15|TRBJ2-7|many
CASSLNRGPTYEQYF
TGTGCCAGCAGCTTAAACAGGGGGCCGACCTACGAGCAGTACTTC
>NA|TRBV28|14|TRBJ1-6|NA
CASTREPYNSPLHF
TGTGCCAGCACTCGGGAGCCCTATAATTCACCCCTCCACTTT
>NA|TRBV2|12|TRBJ1-5|NA
CASSEGDQPQHF
TGTGCCAGCAGTGAGGGGGATCAGCCCCAGCATTTT
>NA|TRBV4-1|12|TRBJ2-5|many
CASSRLQGAQYF
TGCGCCAGCAGCCGACTCCAAGGGGCCCAGTACTTC
>NA|TRBV4-1|13|TRBJ2-1|few
CASSQDNGPEQFF
TGCGCCAGCAGCCAAGATAATGGTCCTGAGCAGTTCTTC
>NA|TRBV7-9|12|TRBJ2-5|many
CASSFNYETQYF
TGTGCCAGCAGTTTCAACTACGAGACCCAGTACTTC
>NA|TRBV5-6|13|TRBJ1-1|NA
CASSSGREVEAFF
TGTGCCAGCAGCTCAGGCAGGGAGGTTGAAGCTTTCTTT
>NA|TRBV7-2|17|TRBJ2-4|many
CASSVGGLVLAKNIQYF
TGTGCCAGCAGCGTCGGGGGCCTGGTTCTAGCCAAAAACATTCAGTACTTC
>NA|TRBV13|13|TRBJ1-4|NA
CASRDSTHEKLFF
TGTGCCAGCAGGGACAGTACCCATGAAAAACTGTTTTTT
>TRBD1|TRBV7-8|16|TRBJ2-1|NA
CASSLWGQGTYNEQFF
TGTGCCAGCAGCTTATGGGGACAGGGCACCTACAATGAGCAGTTCTTC
>NA|TRBV27|13|TRBJ1-2|NA
CASSSNTNYGYTF
TGTGCCAGCAGTTCAAATACTAACTATGGCTACACCTTC
>NA|TRBV19|13|TRBJ2-1|NA
CASKRTLYNEQFF
TGTGCCAGTAAACGGACCCTCTACAATGAGCAGTTCTTC
>NA|TRBV28|15|TRBJ2-5|many
CASSPAGGSAETQYF
TGTGCCAGCAGCCCAGCGGGCGGTTCAGCGGAGACCCAGTACTTC
>NA|TRBV7-6|13|TRBJ2-7|many
CASSLGANYEQYF
TGTGCCAGCAGCTTAGGAGCGAACTACGAGCAGTACTTC
>TRBD2|TRBV20-1|16|TRBJ2-3|few
CSALTLAGESTDTQYF
TGCAGTGCCCTCACTTTAGCGGGGGAGAGCACAGATACGCAGTATTTT
>TRBD2|TRBV7-3|15|TRBJ2-1|many
CASSFSGGAINEQFF
TGTGCCAGCAGCTTTAGCGGGGGGGCCATCAATGAGCAGTTCTTC
>TRBD1|TRBV6-5|15|TRBJ1-1|few
CASSYQGAGGPEAFF
TGTGCCAGCAGTTACCAGGGGGCAGGGGGTCCTGAAGCTTTCTTT
>NA|TRBV11-2|17|TRBJ1-1|few
CASAFFPTSDSNTEAFF
TGTGCCAGCGCCTTTTTCCCGACCTCGGACAGCAACACTGAAGCTTTCTTT
>TRBD2|TRBV7-8|16|TRBJ2-4|NA
CASSRTSGGLSAIQYF
TGTGCCAGCAGTCGGACTAGCGGGGGACTTTCTGCCATTCAGTACTTC
>NA|TRBV5-4|13|TRBJ2-2|few
CASSLGDPGELFF
TGTGCCAGCAGCCTGGGTGATCCCGGGGAGCTGTTTTTT
>TRBD2|TRBV10-3|17|TRBJ2-3|few
CAISEELAGVSTDTQYF
TGTGCCATCAGTGAGGAACTAGCGGGGGTCAGTACAGATACGCAGTATTTT
>NA|TRBV13|12|TRBJ2-7|NA
CASSLETSVQYF
TGTGCCAGCAGCTTAGAAACCTCCGTGCAGTACTTC
>TRBD2|TRBV28|14|TRBJ2-1|NA
CASIERGDYNERFF
TGTGCCAGCATAGAGCGGGGGGACTACAATGAGCGGTTCTTC
>TRBD2|TRBV28|17|TRBJ2-3|NA
CASSSLAGLAGTDTQYF
TGTGCCAGCAGTTCCCTCGCTGGACTAGCGGGCACAGATACGCAGTATTTT
>NA|TRBV27|13|TRBJ1-1|many
CASSLGQTTEAFF
TGTGCCAGCAGTTTGGGGCAAACCACTGAAGCTTTCTTT
>TRBD2|TRBV29-1|15|TRBJ2-3|NA
CSVEDLAGVTDTQYF
TGCAGCGTTGAAGATCTAGCGGGGGTCACAGATACGCAGTATTTT
>NA|TRBV7-2|10|TRBJ2-1|few
CASGVNEQFF
TGTGCCAGCGGGGTCAATGAGCAGTTCTTC
>TRBD2|TRBV18|15|TRBJ2-7|few
CASSRGRAGKAEQYF
TGTGCCAGCTCACGGGGGAGGGCCGGGAAGGCCGAGCAGTACTTC
>NA|TRBV12-3/TRBV12-4|13|TRBJ1-5|NA
CASTLGLDQPQHF
TGTGCCAGCACCCTGGGACTTGATCAGCCCCAGCATTTT
>NA|TRBV12-3/TRBV12-4|16|TRBJ1-3|many
CASSYGVGDSGNTIYF
TGTGCCAGCAGCTACGGAGTGGGGGACTCTGGAAACACCATATATTTT
>NA|TRBV20-1|15|TRBJ1-5|few
CSASSTLNDNQPQHF
TGCAGTGCTAGCAGCACACTGAATGACAATCAGCCCCAGCATTTT
>TRBD2|TRBV7-4|16|TRBJ2-1|NA
CASSLRLAGANNEQFF
TGTGCCAGCAGCCTCCGACTAGCGGGGGCCAACAATGAGCAGTTCTTC
>NA|TRBV27|14|TRBJ2-3|few
CASRGRGGTDTQYF
TGTGCCAGCAGGGGCCGGGGCGGGACAGATACGCAGTATTTT
>TRBD2|TRBV12-3/TRBV12-4|17|TRBJ2-3|few
CASSLATLAGGPDTQYF
TGTGCCAGCAGTTTAGCAACCCTAGCGGGGGGGCCAGATACGCAGTATTTT
>TRBD2|TRBV2|14|TRBJ2-7|NA
CASSETSGVYEQYF
TGTGCCAGCAGTGAGACTAGCGGGGTCTACGAGCAGTACTTC
>TRBD1|TRBV4-1|18|TRBJ1-4|NA
CASSQDLVPTGEDEKLFF
TGCGCCAGCAGCCAAGATTTGGTTCCTACAGGGGAGGATGAAAAACTGTTTTTT
>NA|TRBV6-5|12|TRBJ2-3|NA
CASSYGTDTQYF
TGTGCCAGCAGTTACGGTACAGATACGCAGTATTTT
>TRBD2|TRBV11-2|15|TRBJ2-5|many
CASSFWAGGQETQYF
TGTGCCAGCAGCTTTTGGGCGGGGGGGCAGGAGACCCAGTACTTC
>TRBD2|TRBV7-9|15|TRBJ2-1|many
CASSWRAGGHNEQFF
TGTGCCAGCAGCTGGCGAGCGGGGGGGCACAATGAGCAGTTCTTC